The 13 T cell receptor beta chains reported below all come from one sample, sequenced in a study of regulatory T cells in long-lasting Graves disease. For TCR beta, libraries came from iRepertoire HTBI primers and Arm-PCR of CDR3 regions. TCRdb re-derived calls from the multiplex PCR reads in MiXCR, one entry per CDR3 protein. The sample includes some 370,000 distinct CDR3 sequences, less than 25% of them seen just once. Time point given: persistent/refractory GD, antithyroid drugs over 5 years with positive TRAb. PBMC RNA served as the TCR library source. Source: peripheral blood mononuclear cells (PBMCs), taken when the disease was refractory, from a patient treated with antithyroid drugs. The receptors come from a female donor with Graves disease.

This clonotype has ten or more counts. The V gene is TRBV12-3 or TRBV12-4, the J gene TRBJ2-3, with D tentatively TRBD1 (7 bases). This CDR3 has 14 amino acids. V was clipped by 2 bases and J by 6 bases, with 12 bases between them. The CDR3 DNA reads TGTGCCAGCAGTTTATCAGGGGGGTCGGATACGCAGTATTTT. Encoded protein: CASSLSGGSDTQYF.

The table lists this clonotype with many counts. The gene calls are TRBV29-1 and TRBJ1-1, with D uncertain. This CDR3 is 14 amino acids long. V lost 7 bases, J lost 0 bases, and 15 bases lay in between. Germline loops: CDR1 SQVTM, CDR2 ANQGSEA. The CDR3 protein is CSANGISMNTEAFF. CDR3 bases: TGCAGCGCCAACGGGATCTCTATGAACACTGAAGCTTTCTTT.

This clonotype showed up just a few times. This sequence joins TRBV27 and TRBJ1-6; D ambiguous. The V gene lost 4 bases and the J gene lost 8 bases, with 6 bases spanning the gap. Germline CDR1 reads MNHEY; CDR2 reads SMNVEV (reference sequence). CDR3 length equals 12 residues. The CDR3 protein is CASSSNYSPLHF. Here the CDR3 DNA reads TGTGCCAGCAGTTCCAACTATTCACCCCTCCACTTT.

A note on this clonotype: This may be a read error: a much more frequent sequence differs by one nucleotide. The rearrangement uses TRBV10-1 and TRBJ1-6; D perhaps matches TRBD1 (5 bases). From germline, CDR1 is WNHNN and CDR2 SYGVQD (reference sequence). Trimming took off 5 bases at V and 3 bases at J, with 11 bases between the two ends. CDR3 length: 15 amino acids. The CDR3 loop is CASSWQGDYNSPLHF. DNA for the CDR3: TGCGCCAGCAGTTGGCAGGGTGACTATAATTCACCCCTCCACTTT.

The chain recombines TRBV29-1 with TRBJ1-3; D is unclear. V was cut by 5 bases and J by 4 bases, with 9 bases left in between. The CDR3 is 12 amino acids. Germline V gives CDR1 SQVTM, CDR2 ANQGSEA. CDR3 sequence (DNA): TGCAGCGTTTGGGCAACGGGAAACACCATATATTTT. Its protein product is CSVWATGNTIYF.

Comment on this clonotype: A clone one base away is much larger, so this may be a read error. The V and J genes are TRBV28 and TRBJ2-7; TRBD2 matches 8 bases. The CDR3 contains 15 residues. Germline CDR1 is MDHEN and CDR2 is SYDVKM. Written as DNA, the CDR3 is TGTGCCGGCAGTTTTAGTAGCGGGACCCAGCGGGAGCAGTACTTC. Its protein is CAGSFSSGTQREQYF. The full variable domain, with the rest looked up from reference TRBV28 and TRBJ2-7, is DVKVTQSSRYLVKRTGEKVFLECVQDMDHENMFWYRQDPGLGLRLIYFSYDVKMKEKGDIPEGYSVSREKKERFSLILESASTNQTSMYLCAGSFSSGTQREQYFGPGTRLTVT.

This clonotype occurred many times. This chain uses TRBV29-1 with TRBJ2-5; D call uncertain. This CDR3 has 12 residues. Germline CDR1 SQVTM, CDR2 ANQGSEA. V lost 3 bases to trimming and J lost 4 bases, with 9 bases between them. Here the CDR3 DNA reads TGCAGCGTTGAGGAGAGAGCAGAGACCCAGTACTTC. This gives the protein CSVEERAETQYF. The full variable domain, its missing parts supplied by reference TRBV29-1 and TRBJ2-5, is SAVISQKPSRDICQRGTSLTIQCQVDSQVTMMFWYRQQPGQSLTLIATANQGSEATYESGFVIDKFPISRPNLTFSTLTVSNMSPEDSSIYLCSVEERAETQYFGPGTRLLVL.

The gene calls are TRBV29-1 and TRBJ2-5; D possibly uses TRBD1 or TRBD2 (5 bases each). The CDR3 loop spans 13 amino acids. Germline values: CDR1 SQVTM, CDR2 ANQGSEA. V gave up 7 bases and J gave up 5 bases, with 17 bases separating them. The CDR3 loop reads CSGCRGDWETQYF. The CDR3 DNA sequence: TGCAGCGGGTGCCGAGGGGATTGGGAGACCCAGTACTTC.

Remarks on this clonotype: Being one base from a much bigger clone, this may be a read error. The CDR3 here is CAGSLEGQAQETQYF. DNA for the CDR3: TGTGCCGGCAGCTTAGAAGGACAGGCTCAAGAGACCCAGTACTTC. The rearrangement joins TRBV7-3 to TRBJ2-5, with TRBD1 matching over 7 bases. Germline-derived CDR1 and CDR2 are SGHTA and FQGTGA. The CDR3 is made up of 15 amino acids.

This clonotype came up a few times. This chain connects TRBV6-2 or TRBV6-3 to TRBJ2-5; D uncertain. The germline V gene has CDR1 MNHEY and CDR2 SVGEGT. Trimming shortened V by 6 bases and J by 1 base, and 12 bases separated the two germline ends. CDR3 size: 14 residues. The CDR3: CASRSGTAQETQYF. The CDR3, as DNA: TGTGCCAGCAGAAGTGGAACAGCCCAAGAGACCCAGTACTTC.

The chain joins TRBV9 to TRBJ1-4, with 7 bases fitting TRBD1. Per the germline V gene, CDR1 is SGDLS and CDR2 is YYNGEE. Trimming cost V 4 bases and J 3 bases; bases outside gene matches: 6. The CDR3 runs to 15 residues. The CDR3 DNA reads as TGTGCCAGCAGCTCAAGGACAGGTGCTAATGAAAAACTGTTTTTT. This sequence encodes CASSSRTGANEKLFF.

This clonotype has at least ten counts. The V gene is TRBV7-2, the J gene TRBJ1-6; no clear D. Trimming pared 7 bases from V and 5 bases from J, leaving 15 bases between. The CDR3 extends over 15 amino acids. Germline CDR1 is SGHTA and CDR2 is FQGNSA. CDR3 in DNA: TGTGCCAGCAACTCCGACCGAGTGGATAATTCACCCCTCCACTTT. It translates to CASNSDRVDNSPLHF. Complete variable domain (other parts from reference TRBV7-2 and TRBJ1-6): GAGVSQSPSNKVTEKGKDVELRCDPISGHTALYWYRQSLGQGLEFLIYFQGNSAPDKSGLPSDRFSAERTGGSVSTLTIQRTQQEDSAVYLCASNSDRVDNSPLHFGNGTRLTVT.

This clonotype was counted ten times or more. The V gene is TRBV6-1, the J gene TRBJ2-5; 10 bases agree with TRBD2. Trimming took 7 bases from V and 4 from J; bases not matched to a gene: 12. Germline V gene lookup returns CDR1 MNHNS and CDR2 SASEGT. The CDR3 spans 16 residues. CDR3 in amino acids: CASTPPGTSDRETQYF. Here the CDR3 DNA reads TGTGCCAGCACCCCACCCGGGACTAGCGATCGAGAGACCCAGTACTTC.